The 30 T cell receptor beta chains presented below share a single source sample, sequenced in a study of blood T cell repertoires in COVID-19. Here immunoSEQ multiplex PCR was the method, and the copy in TCRdb shows in-frame clones only, minus some. The sample lists roughly 66,000 clones, around 93% occurring once. Sequencing was carried out using peripheral blood. Receptors were obtained from a human donor in a cohort sampled during active COVID-19.

J is TRBJ2-1 and V is TRBV19; the match to TRBD2 covers 7 bases. The CDR3 is 16 residues long. Per germline, CDR1 LNHDA and CDR2 SQIVND (reference sequence). V trimming: 5 bases; J trimming: 2 bases; junction bases outside the gene matches: 9. For the CDR3, the DNA is TGTGCCAGTAGTGTCAAGCGGGACGCCACCTACAATGAGCAGTTCTTC. Its translation: CASSVKRDATYNEQFF.

The J gene is TRBJ2-3, the V gene TRBV19; D is unresolved. Germline CDR1 LNHDA, CDR2 SQIVND (reference sequence). This CDR3 has 14 residues. Trimming pared 3 bases from V and 4 bases from J, leaving 11 bases between. The DNA of the CDR3 is TGTGCCAGTAGTATTTTGCAGAACCCAGATACGCAGTATTTT. Its translation is CASSILQNPDTQYF.

This rearrangement joins TRBV5-1 to TRBJ1-4, with D tentatively TRBD1 (6 bases). CDR1 is SGHRS and CDR2 is YFSETQ in the germline V gene. The V and J ends lost 3 bases and 5 bases respectively, with 20 bases between them. The CDR3 contains 17 residues. CDR3 DNA sequence: TGCGCCAGCAGCTCGACGGGGTTAGGGGGAATGAATGAAAAACTGTTTTTT. It is translated as CASSSTGLGGMNEKLFF.

This CDR3 is CASSLNLKQAGGEQFF. In nucleotides, the CDR3 is TGCGCCAGCAGCCTGAACCTCAAACAGGCGGGGGGGGAGCAGTTCTTC. The chain joins TRBV4-3 to TRBJ2-1; 9 nucleotides line up with TRBD2. The CDR3 spans 16 residues. CDR1 and CDR2 from the germline V gene are LGHNA and YSLEER. With 4 bases clipped from V and 10 bases from J, the junction kept 14 bases outside the gene matches.

The rearrangement links TRBV19 to TRBJ1-1, with D possibly matching TRBD1 (5 bases). The CDR3 runs 15 residues. Trimming shortened V by 0 bases and J by 8 bases, and 16 bases separated the two germline ends. Germline assignment: CDR1 LNHDA and CDR2 SQIVND (reference sequence). The chain's CDR3 is CASSIDWPQAREAFF. The CDR3 nucleotides are TGTGCCAGTAGTATAGATTGGCCACAGGCCCGAGAAGCTTTCTTT.

This chain links TRBV5-1 with TRBJ2-1; 7 bases line up with TRBD2. The CDR3 has 15 residues. From germline, CDR1 is SGHRS and CDR2 YFSETQ. The J segment lost 9 bases and the V segment lost 1 base, leaving 10 bases of the junction unmatched. The CDR3 DNA sequence: TGCGCCAGCAGCTTGACGGGAGGTTGGACCAGTGAGCAGTTCTTC. Translating it yields CASSLTGGWTSEQFF.

The rearrangement links TRBV5-1 to TRBJ2-7, with unresolved D. Trimming removed 0 bases at V and 2 bases at J, with 9 bases between. The CDR3 runs 14 residues. Germline CDR1 SGHRS, CDR2 YFSETQ. CDR3 loop: CASSLDRTAYEQYF. DNA for the CDR3: TGCGCCAGCAGCTTGGACAGAACCGCCTACGAGCAGTACTTC.

The chain links TRBV27 to TRBJ1-2; D perhaps matches TRBD1 (6 bases). Germline CDR1 reads MNHEY; CDR2 reads SMNVEV (reference sequence). The V gene lost 3 bases and the J gene lost 8 bases, with 16 bases spanning the gap. The CDR3 totals 14 residues. The CDR3 DNA reads as TGTGCCAGCAGTTTGCTTGCAGGGCAGGGGGGCTACACCTTC. Its protein is CASSLLAGQGGYTF.

The chain links TRBV7-9 to TRBJ1-6, with D uncertain. The V end lost 1 base, the J end lost 6 bases, and 10 bases lay between the germline ends. The germline CDR1 and CDR2 sequences are SEHNR and FQNEAQ (reference sequence). The CDR3 is 15 amino acids. The CDR3 coding sequence is TGTGCCAGCAGCTTAGGAGGGTCGGGTAATTCACCCCTCCACTTT. Its translation is CASSLGGSGNSPLHF.

The CDR3 DNA sequence: TGTGCCAGCACCGCCTTCTACCCCACCGGGGAGCTGTTTTTT. It is translated as CASTAFYPTGELFF. The chain uses TRBV6-5 and TRBJ2-2; D ambiguous. The germline V gene has CDR1 MNHEY and CDR2 SVGAGI. The CDR3 spans 14 residues. The V end was cut by 7 bases, the J end by 4 bases, with 13 bases between.

The chain has TRBV2 and TRBJ1-5; a weak D match, TRBD1 (6 bases). This CDR3 contains 14 residues. CDR1 and CDR2 from the germline V gene are SNHLY and FYNNEI. The germline V and J ends were trimmed by 4 bases and 5 bases, with 12 bases remaining between them. The CDR3 region is CASSAEQGYQPQHF. DNA for the CDR3: TGTGCCAGCAGTGCGGAACAGGGTTATCAGCCCCAGCATTTT.

The genes are TRBV4-3 and TRBJ2-7; 7 nucleotides align to TRBD2. Germline CDR1 reads LGHNA; CDR2 reads YSLEER. After removal of 0 bases from V and 5 bases from J, the junction contained 10 bases not matched to a gene. The CDR3 is 16 residues long. Here the CDR3 reads CASSQDLWRELNEQYF. The CDR3 DNA reads TGCGCCAGCAGCCAAGATCTGTGGCGGGAGCTTAACGAGCAGTACTTC.

The V and J genes are TRBV27 and TRBJ2-1; 7 bases agree with TRBD2. The CDR3 is 15 amino acids. V lost 5 bases and J lost 4; bases outside the gene matches: 8. Germline V gives CDR1 MNHEY, CDR2 SMNVEV (reference sequence). CDR3 residues: CASSPLGAGYNEQFF. CDR3 sequence (DNA): TGTGCCAGCAGTCCCCTGGGAGCGGGATACAATGAGCAGTTCTTC.

The chain has TRBV28 and TRBJ2-1, with TRBD2 matching over 10 bases. Trimming took 3 bases from V and 0 from J; bases not matched to a gene: 14. CDR1 is MDHEN, CDR2 SYDVKM, per germline. The CDR3 runs to 20 residues. The CDR3, as DNA: TGTGCCAGCAGTTTCATCGCGGGACTAGCGATAACCTTCTCCTACAATGAGCAGTTCTTC. Translation gives CASSFIAGLAITFSYNEQFF.

The genes are TRBV29-1 and TRBJ2-7, with D possibly being TRBD2 (5 bases). CDR1 and CDR2 (germline): SQVTM, ANQGSEA. The CDR3 contains 13 residues. Trimming removed 4 bases at V and 3 bases at J, with 13 bases between. The DNA of the CDR3 is TGCAGCGTTGTGGGCGGGTCCCTCTACGAGCAGTACTTC. Its translation is CSVVGGSLYEQYF.

The chain combines TRBV15 with TRBJ1-3; 7 bases line up with TRBD1. Trimming cost V 3 bases and J 14 bases; bases outside gene matches: 13. There are 14 residues in the CDR3. Looked up from germline, CDR1 is LNHNV and CDR2 is YYDKDF (reference sequence). The CDR3, as DNA: TGTGCCACCAGCAGCCAGGGGGAAGCCAGGCGGGTATATTTT. Translating gives CATSSQGEARRVYF.

V usage is TRBV9 and J usage is TRBJ1-4; D is unclear. Deletions cut 4 bases from V and 2 bases from J, with 12 bases between. This CDR3 spans 15 amino acids. The germline gives CDR1 SGDLS, CDR2 YYNGEE. The CDR3 sequence: CASSLTVGTNEKLFF. In nucleotides, the CDR3 is TGTGCCAGCAGCCTCACGGTGGGCACTAATGAAAAACTGTTTTTT.

The chain is built from TRBV28 and TRBJ1-2; TRBD1 matches 8 bases. J lost 6 bases, V lost 3 bases, and 3 bases had no gene match. Germline assignment: CDR1 MDHEN and CDR2 SYDVKM. The CDR3 runs 13 residues. In nucleotides, the CDR3 is TGTGCCAGCAGTTTGTCGACAGGGGATGGCTACACCTTC. It encodes CASSLSTGDGYTF.

This clone was seen a handful of times. The chain links TRBV23-1 to TRBJ2-1, with 9 bases identical to TRBD1. TRBV23-1 is filed as an ORF, its function uncertain. The CDR3 sequence is 17 residues long. The trim removed 2 bases at V and 6 bases at J, leaving 11 bases unmatched. CDR3 sequence reads: CASSQPRTGASLNEQFF. CDR3 bases: TGCGCCAGCAGTCAACCTCGGACAGGGGCCAGCCTCAATGAGCAGTTCTTC.

The CDR3, as DNA: TGTGCCCGCCCCCTTTGGCGGGAGCTTGAGACCCAGTACTTC. This encodes CARPLWRELETQYF. V and J are TRBV28 and TRBJ2-5; 7 bases agree with TRBD2. The V gene's germline CDR1 is MDHEN and CDR2 SYDVKM. CDR3 length: 14 residues. With V trimmed by 11 bases and J by 5 bases, 14 bases remained unmatched.

The J gene is TRBJ1-6, the V gene TRBV28; weak D call: TRBD1 (6 bases). The CDR3 has 14 residues. Trimming stripped 6 bases from V and 9 bases from J, with 15 bases between. Germline CDR1 MDHEN, CDR2 SYDVKM. The CDR3 loop is CASRVRRGASPLHF. CDR3 coding DNA: TGTGCCAGCAGGGTTCGCAGGGGCGCTTCACCCCTCCACTTT.

This clone appeared a single time. The gene calls are TRBV19 and TRBJ1-4; 8 bases are shared with TRBD1. J lost 7 bases, V lost 3 bases, and 4 bases had no gene match. The germline V gene has CDR1 LNHDA and CDR2 SQIVND (reference sequence). The CDR3 has 14 residues. The CDR3 is CASSIRGQSEKLFF. CDR3 nucleotide sequence: TGTGCCAGTAGTATCAGGGGGCAGAGTGAAAAACTGTTTTTT. Complete variable domain (other parts from reference TRBV19 and TRBJ1-4): DGGITQSPKYLFRKEGQNVTLSCEQNLNHDAMYWYRQDPGQGLRLIYYSQIVNDFQKGDIAEGYSVSREKKESFPLTVTSAQKNPTAFYLCASSIRGQSEKLFFGSGTQLSVL.

The chain uses TRBV19 and TRBJ2-3; 9 bases fit TRBD1. V lost 4 bases, J lost 6 bases, and 8 bases stayed unmatched. Germline CDR1 reads LNHDA; CDR2 reads SQIVND (reference sequence). This CDR3 is built from 15 residues. The CDR3 DNA is TGTGCCAGTAGTACGCCGGGACAGGGTTTGGATACGCAGTATTTT. Amino acids: CASSTPGQGLDTQYF.

The chain employs TRBV3-1 (or the pseudogene TRBV3-2) and TRBJ2-1, with 10 positions matching TRBD2. The germline V gene has CDR1 LGHDT and CDR2 YNNKEL (reference sequence). There are 18 residues in the CDR3. The junction had 10 bases not matched to a gene; V was cut back by 1 base and J by 4 bases. The CDR3 DNA reads TGTGCCAGCAGCCAAGGGGACGTAGCGGGGGGACCATACAATGAGCAGTTCTTC. This sequence encodes CASSQGDVAGGPYNEQFF.

This clone was counted once. The chain recombines TRBV5-1 with TRBJ2-5, with TRBD1 identical over 7 bases. In germline, CDR1 is SGHRS, CDR2 YFSETQ. The CDR3 is 13 amino acids. V dropped 6 bases and J dropped 1; count of bases not matched to a gene: 3. As DNA, the CDR3 is TGCGCCAGCACCCGGGACAGCCAAGAGACCCAGTACTTC. It encodes CASTRDSQETQYF. The full variable domain, rest sourced from reference TRBV5-1 and TRBJ2-5, is KAGVTQTPRYLIKTRGQQVTLSCSPISGHRSVSWYQQTPGQGLQFLFEYFSETQRNKGNFPGRFSGRQFSNSRSEMNVSTLELGDSALYLCASTRDSQETQYFGPGTRLLVL.

The chain joins TRBV6-2 or TRBV6-3 to TRBJ2-3, with 14 bases aligning to TRBD2. Per germline, CDR1 MNHEY and CDR2 SVGEGT. The CDR3 has 19 amino acids. V lost 4 bases, J lost 0 bases, and 9 bases stayed unmatched. The CDR3 reads CASSFDPGLAGVSTDTQYF. As DNA, the CDR3 is TGTGCCAGCAGTTTCGACCCGGGACTAGCGGGAGTGAGCACAGATACGCAGTATTTT.

This rearrangement joins TRBV19 to TRBJ2-1; 9 bases are a match to TRBD1. This CDR3 has 15 amino acids. Germline CDR1 LNHDA, CDR2 SQIVND (reference sequence). V trimming: 3 bases; J trimming: 9 bases; junction bases outside the gene matches: 9. CDR3 in DNA: TGTGCCAGTAGTATGGTCGCGGGACAGGGCAGTGAGCAGTTCTTC. Its translation: CASSMVAGQGSEQFF.

The V call is TRBV19, the J call TRBJ1-5; D call uncertain. The germline CDR1 and CDR2 sequences are LNHDA and SQIVND (reference sequence). Trimming took off 3 bases at V and 0 bases at J, with 12 bases between the two ends. The CDR3 is 16 residues long. CDR3 DNA: TGTGCCAGTAGTATTGGAGATCTTTATAGCAATCAGCCCCAGCATTTT. Its translation: CASSIGDLYSNQPQHF.

The rearrangement joins TRBV2 to TRBJ1-5; 8 bases align to TRBD1. V trimming: 5 bases; J trimming: 6 bases; junction bases outside the gene matches: 6. The CDR3 is made up of 14 amino acids. Looked up from germline, CDR1 is SNHLY and CDR2 is FYNNEI. CDR3 sequence reads: CASSSQGASQPQHF. CDR3 DNA: TGTGCCAGCAGTAGCCAGGGGGCCAGTCAGCCCCAGCATTTT.

The CDR3 region has the DNA TGCGCCAGCAGCTTGGCGACTTCCCGTTCCGTAGATACGCAGTATTTT. Translating gives CASSLATSRSVDTQYF. The chain couples TRBV5-1 to TRBJ2-3; no definite D call. This CDR3 is 16 amino acids long. V was clipped by 0 bases and J by 5 bases, with 16 bases between them. Looked up from germline, CDR1 is SGHRS and CDR2 is YFSETQ.